The sequence of this T cell receptor beta chain was determined in a study of T cells in Graves' hyperthyroidism and ophthalmopathy. Study results and caveats: From stable hyperthyroidism, ophthalmopathy was separated by a 13 V-J model. Clonotypes that were expanded in thyroid above 0.001 mostly appeared in blood too.

There were TCR beta CDR3 regions amplified from RNA transcripts. Carried out on the TCR CDR3, a first-round RT-PCR used the HTBI primer set. From the multiplex PCR reads, TCRdb called clonotypes with MiXCR, one entry per CDR3 protein. The sample carries 450,000 to 650,000 distinct CDR3 sequences, 13% to 15% recorded once. Exclusion of patients followed from uncontrolled infection, other autoimmune disease, pregnancy or lactation. The germline V and J ends were trimmed by 0 bases and 0 bases, with 18 bases remaining between them. The germline gives CDR1 MDHEN, CDR2 SYDVKM. The CDR3 has 19 amino acids. This clonotype has ten or more counts. Its antigen is as yet unknown.

The chain couples TRBV28 to TRBJ1-5; D gene uncertain. The sample was blood. This sequence was found in a woman aged 18-29 years with Graves' ophthalmopathy. In nucleotides, the CDR3 is TGTGCCAGCAGTTTATGTATGTGGTGCGACGGAGATAGCAATCAGCCCCAGCATTTT. Amino acid sequence: CASSLCMWCDGDSNQPQHF.